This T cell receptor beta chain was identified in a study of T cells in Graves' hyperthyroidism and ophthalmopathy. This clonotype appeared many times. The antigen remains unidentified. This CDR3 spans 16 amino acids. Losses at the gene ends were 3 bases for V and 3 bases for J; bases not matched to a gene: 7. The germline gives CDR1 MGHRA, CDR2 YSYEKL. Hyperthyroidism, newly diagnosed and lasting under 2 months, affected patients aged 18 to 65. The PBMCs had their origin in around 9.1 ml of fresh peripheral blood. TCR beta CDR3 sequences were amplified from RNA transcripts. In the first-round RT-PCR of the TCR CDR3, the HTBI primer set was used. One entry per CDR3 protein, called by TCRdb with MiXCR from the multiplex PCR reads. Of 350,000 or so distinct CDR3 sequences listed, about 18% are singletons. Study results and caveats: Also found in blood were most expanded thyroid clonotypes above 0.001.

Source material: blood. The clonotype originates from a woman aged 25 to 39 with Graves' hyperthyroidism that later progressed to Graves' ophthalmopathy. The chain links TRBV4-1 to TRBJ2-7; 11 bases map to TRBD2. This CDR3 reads CASSQVLAGENYEQYF. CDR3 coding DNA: TGCGCCAGCAGCCAGGTACTAGCGGGAGAAAACTACGAGCAGTACTTC.